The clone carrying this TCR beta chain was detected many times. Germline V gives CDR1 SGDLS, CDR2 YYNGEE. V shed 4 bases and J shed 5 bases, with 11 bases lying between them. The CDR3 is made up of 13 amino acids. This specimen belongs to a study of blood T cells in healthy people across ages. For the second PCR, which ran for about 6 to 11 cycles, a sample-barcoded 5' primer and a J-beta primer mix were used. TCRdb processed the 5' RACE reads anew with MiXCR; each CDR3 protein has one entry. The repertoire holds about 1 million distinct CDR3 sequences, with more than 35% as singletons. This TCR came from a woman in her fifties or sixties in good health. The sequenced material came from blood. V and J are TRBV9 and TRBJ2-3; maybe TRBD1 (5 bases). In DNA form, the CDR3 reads TGTGCCAGCAGCCCAGCCAGGGTAGATACGCAGTATTTT. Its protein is CASSPARVDTQYF.